This T cell receptor (beta chain) is from a study of T cells in Graves' hyperthyroidism and ophthalmopathy. RNA transcripts served as the template for amplifying TCR beta CDR3 regions. The HTBI primer set served for first-round RT-PCR of the TCR CDR3. TCRdb called the multiplex PCR reads again in MiXCR, with one record for every CDR3 protein. The repertoire holds 350,000 or so distinct CDR3 sequences, roughly 21% seen once, with 50% in the top ten. Comments on this clonotype: Its specificity is not known.

General study points: Ophthalmopathy was identified by the model a median about six months ahead of onset. Blood also held most thyroid clonotypes expanded beyond 0.001.

The CDR3 runs 14 residues. Looked up from germline, CDR1 is SQVTM and CDR2 is ANQGSEA. After removal of 7 bases from V and 6 bases from J, the junction contained 10 bases not matched to a gene. This chain uses TRBV29-1 with TRBJ2-1, with 9 nucleotides matching TRBD2. The source of this sequence is a woman aged 50 to 60 with Graves' hyperthyroidism. The sequencing input was blood. CDR3 amino acids: CSGLAEVGLNEQFF. DNA for the CDR3: TGCAGCGGACTAGCGGAGGTGGGACTCAATGAGCAGTTCTTC.